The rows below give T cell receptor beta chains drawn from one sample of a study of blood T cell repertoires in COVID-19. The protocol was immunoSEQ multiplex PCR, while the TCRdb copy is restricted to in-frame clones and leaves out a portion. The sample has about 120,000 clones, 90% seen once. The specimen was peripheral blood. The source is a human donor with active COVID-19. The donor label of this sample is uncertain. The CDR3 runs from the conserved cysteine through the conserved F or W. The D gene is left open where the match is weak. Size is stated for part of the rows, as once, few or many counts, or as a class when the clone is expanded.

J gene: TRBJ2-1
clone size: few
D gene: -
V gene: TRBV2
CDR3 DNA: TGTGCCAGCAGCGAACAGGGCCCATCCAATGAGCAGTTCTTC
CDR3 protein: CASSEQGPSNEQFF

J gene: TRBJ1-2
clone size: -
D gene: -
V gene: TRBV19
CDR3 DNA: TGTGCCAGTAGCCAAAGAACCAGGCCAGGGGACTATGGCTACACCTTC
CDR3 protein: CASSQRTRPGDYGYTF

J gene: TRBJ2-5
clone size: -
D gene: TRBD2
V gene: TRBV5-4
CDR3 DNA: TGTGCCAGCAGCTTCCAGCGGGGGGTGCAAGAGACCCAGTACTTC
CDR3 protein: CASSFQRGVQETQYF

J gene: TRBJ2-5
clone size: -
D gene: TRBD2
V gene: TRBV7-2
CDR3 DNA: TGTGCCAGCAGCTCTAACGGGAAGACTAGCGGGGAGACCCAGTACTTC
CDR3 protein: CASSSNGKTSGETQYF

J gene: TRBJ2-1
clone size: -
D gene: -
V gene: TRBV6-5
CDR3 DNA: TGTGCCAGCAGTTACAGGGGCAGAAACAACAATGAGCAGTTCTTC
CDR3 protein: CASSYRGRNNNEQFF

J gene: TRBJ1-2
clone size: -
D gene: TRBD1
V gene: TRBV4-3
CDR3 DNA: TGCGCCAGCAGCCCTCGGGACAGGGGATATGGCGGCTACACCTTC
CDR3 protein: CASSPRDRGYGGYTF

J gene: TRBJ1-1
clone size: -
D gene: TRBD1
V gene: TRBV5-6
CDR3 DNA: TGTGCCAGCAGCTGGGGACAGGTGAACACTGAAGCTTTCTTT
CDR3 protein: CASSWGQVNTEAFF

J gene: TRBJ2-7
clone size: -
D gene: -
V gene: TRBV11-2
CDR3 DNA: TGTGCCAGCAGCTTAGGTAGAGGCCTCTACGAGCAGTACTTC
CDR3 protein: CASSLGRGLYEQYF

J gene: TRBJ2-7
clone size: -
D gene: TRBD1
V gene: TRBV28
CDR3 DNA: TGTGCCAGCAGGTCAGGGGGCGGCGGCTCCTACGAGCAGTACTTC
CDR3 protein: CASRSGGGGSYEQYF

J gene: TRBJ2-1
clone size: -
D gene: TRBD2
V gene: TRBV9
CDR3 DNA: TGTGCCAGCAGCGTGAGCGGGGGGGTATACAATGAGCAGTTCTTC
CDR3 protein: CASSVSGGVYNEQFF

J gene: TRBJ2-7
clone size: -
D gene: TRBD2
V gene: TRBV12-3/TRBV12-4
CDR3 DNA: TGTGCCAGCAGTCCGGGGGGGCTGGACGAGCAGTACTTC
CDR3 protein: CASSPGGLDEQYF

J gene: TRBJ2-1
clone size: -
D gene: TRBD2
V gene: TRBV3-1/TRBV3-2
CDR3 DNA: TGTGCCAGCAGCACGGGGGGGCGACGGTTAAATGAGCAGTTCTTC
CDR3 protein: CASSTGGRRLNEQFF

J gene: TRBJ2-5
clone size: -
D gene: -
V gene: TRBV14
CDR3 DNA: TGTGCCAGCAGCCAAGATCTCCACAGGGAGGGGGAGACCCAGTACTTC
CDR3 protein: CASSQDLHREGETQYF

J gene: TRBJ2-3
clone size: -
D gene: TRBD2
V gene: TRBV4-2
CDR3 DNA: TGTGCCAGCAGCCAGGGAACTAGCGTGGGGGGCACAGATACGCAGTATTTT
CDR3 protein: CASSQGTSVGGTDTQYF

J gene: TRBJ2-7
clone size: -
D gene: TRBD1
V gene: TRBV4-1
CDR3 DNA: TGCGCCAGCAGCCAAGGGGGGACAGAGAGCTACGAGCAGTACTTC
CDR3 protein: CASSQGGTESYEQYF

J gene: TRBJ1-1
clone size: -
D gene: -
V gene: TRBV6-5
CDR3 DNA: TGTGCCAGCAGTTACGCCCAGGGAGGCACTGAAGCTTTCTTT
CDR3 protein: CASSYAQGGTEAFF

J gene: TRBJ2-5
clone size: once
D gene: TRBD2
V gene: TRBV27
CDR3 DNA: TGTGCCAGCAGACCATGGGGGACTAGCACGGCCATAAATCCGGAGACCCAGTACTTC
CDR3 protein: CASRPWGTSTAINPETQYF

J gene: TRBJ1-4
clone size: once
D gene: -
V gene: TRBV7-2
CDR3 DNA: TGTGCCAGCAGCTCCCGAGGTCAACTGTTTTTT
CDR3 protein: CASSSRGQLFF

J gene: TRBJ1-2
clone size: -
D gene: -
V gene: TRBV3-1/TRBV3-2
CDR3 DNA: TGTGCCAGCAGCCAAGGGTCAGTCTCGGGGGGCTACACCTTC
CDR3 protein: CASSQGSVSGGYTF

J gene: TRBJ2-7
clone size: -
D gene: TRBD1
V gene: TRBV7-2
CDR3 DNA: TGTGCCAGCAGCTTAGCTGGGACAGACCCCTACGAGCAGTACTTC
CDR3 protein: CASSLAGTDPYEQYF

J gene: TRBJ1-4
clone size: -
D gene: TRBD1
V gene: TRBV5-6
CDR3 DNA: TGTGCCAGCAGCTATCCACAGGGGGTGGATGAAAAACTGTTTTTT
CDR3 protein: CASSYPQGVDEKLFF

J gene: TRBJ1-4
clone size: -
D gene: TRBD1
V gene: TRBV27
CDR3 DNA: TGTGCCAGCAGTTTCCTCGGACAGGGGTCTAATGAAAAACTGTTTTTT
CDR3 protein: CASSFLGQGSNEKLFF

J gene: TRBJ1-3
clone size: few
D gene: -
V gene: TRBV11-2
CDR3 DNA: TGTGCCAGCAGCTTCTCCGGCTCTGGAAACACCATATATTTT
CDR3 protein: CASSFSGSGNTIYF

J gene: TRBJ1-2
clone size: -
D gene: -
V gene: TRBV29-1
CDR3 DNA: TGCAGCGTAGGGCAGACAGGCTATGGCTACACCTTC
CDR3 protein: CSVGQTGYGYTF

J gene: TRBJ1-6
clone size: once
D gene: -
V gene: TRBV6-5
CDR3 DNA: TGTGCCACCTCAGGGGCACAGGGTAATTCACCCCTCCACTTT
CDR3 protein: CATSGAQGNSPLHF

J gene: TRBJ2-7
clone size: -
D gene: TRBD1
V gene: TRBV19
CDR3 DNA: TGTGCCAGTTCGGACAGGCTGACATCCTACGAGCAGTACTTC
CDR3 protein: CASSDRLTSYEQYF

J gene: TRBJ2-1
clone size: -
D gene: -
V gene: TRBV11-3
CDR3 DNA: TGTGCCAGCAGCTTAAGGGCAGGGTCCTACAATGAGCAGTTCTTC
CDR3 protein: CASSLRAGSYNEQFF